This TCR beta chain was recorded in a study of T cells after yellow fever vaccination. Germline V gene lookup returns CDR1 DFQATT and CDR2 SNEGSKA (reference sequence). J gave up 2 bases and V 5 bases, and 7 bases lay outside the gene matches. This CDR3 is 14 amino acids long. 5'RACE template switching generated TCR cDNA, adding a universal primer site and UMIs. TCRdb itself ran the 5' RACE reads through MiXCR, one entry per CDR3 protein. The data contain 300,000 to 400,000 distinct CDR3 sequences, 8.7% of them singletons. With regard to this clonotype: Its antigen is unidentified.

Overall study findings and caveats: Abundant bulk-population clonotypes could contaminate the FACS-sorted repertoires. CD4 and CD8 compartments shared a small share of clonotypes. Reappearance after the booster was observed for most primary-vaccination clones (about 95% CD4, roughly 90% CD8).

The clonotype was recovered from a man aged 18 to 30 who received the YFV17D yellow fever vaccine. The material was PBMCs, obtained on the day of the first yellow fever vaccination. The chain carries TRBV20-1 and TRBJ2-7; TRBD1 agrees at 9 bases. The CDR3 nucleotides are TGCAGTGCTTGGACAGGGGATTCCCCCTACGAGCAGTACGTC. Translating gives CSAWTGDSPYEQYV.